The next 18 T cell receptor beta chains were all read from a single sample in a study of T-cell reconstitution after alpha-beta-depleted transplantation in children (dated by TCRdb to 2016 to 2017). This specimen's treatment or condition label, per the study, means: allogeneic hematopoietic cell transplantation with graft depleted of TCRalphabeta T cells and CD19 B cells. Library preparation employed PCR. This sample was sequenced with an Illumina HiSeq 2500. Molecular barcoding was employed in the preparation of TCR libraries, with unique molecular identifiers being used to normalize TCRbeta repertoire quantification. Using fastp trimming at Q25 and MiXCR clonotype assembly, TCRdb reanalyzed the public sequencing data and kept in-frame beta chains. Each CDR3 protein appears once, grouped with its most common genes and DNA. This sample has around 800,000 distinct CDR3 sequences in its table, and 16% of those were observed once. The ten largest clones add up to about 4.6% of the sample.

The sequencing used PBMCs, mostly from graft donor cells, collected 360 days after TCRalphabeta/CD19-depleted stem cell transplant. These receptors came from a male patient younger than 18 who had a stem cell transplant for acute lymphoblastic leukemia, so the T cells may come from the graft donor.

The chain carries TRBV11-2 and TRBJ2-5, with D tentatively TRBD1 (5 bases). With 7 bases removed from V and 2 bases from J, the gap between germline ends came to 17 bases. Germline V gene sequence: CDR1 SGHAT, CDR2 FQNNGV. This CDR3 spans 15 amino acids. DNA for the CDR3: TGTGCCAGCAACTTCCAGGGCGCGTTTCAAGAGACCCAGTACTTC. The encoded protein is CASNFQGAFQETQYF.

The chain has TRBV12-5 and TRBJ2-1; 8 nucleotides agree with TRBD1. Germline CDR1 LGHNT, CDR2 FRNRAP. The CDR3 sequence is 15 residues long. Trimming at V came to 1 base and at J to 7 bases, leaving 6 bases not matched to a gene. The CDR3 protein is CASGLGQGAINEQFF. The CDR3 nucleotides are TGTGCTAGTGGTTTGGGCCAGGGGGCAATAAATGAGCAGTTCTTC.

The chain joins TRBV19 to TRBJ2-7, with TRBD2 as a possible D gene (6 bases). The ends were cut back, 8 bases at V and 0 bases at J, with 11 bases in the middle. Germline V gene lookup returns CDR1 LNHDA and CDR2 SQIVND (reference sequence). There are 13 residues in the CDR3. The CDR3, as DNA: TGTGCCAGTGCCCGTAGCGGCTCCTACGAGCAGTACTTC. It translates to CASARSGSYEQYF.

This clonotype was observed many times. This chain connects TRBV7-8 to TRBJ2-4; the D gene is possibly TRBD2 (6 bases). Germline assignment: CDR1 SGHVS and CDR2 FQNEAQ. This CDR3 is built from 16 residues. Between the trimmed V and J ends, which lost 1 base and 3 bases, there was a span of 13 bases. The CDR3 here is CASSLGLAILKNIQYF. The CDR3 bases are TGTGCCAGCAGCTTAGGCCTAGCGATACTCAAAAACATTCAGTACTTC.

The chain couples TRBV12-3 or TRBV12-4 to TRBJ1-2; TRBD1 might be the D (6 bases). Trimming removed 6 bases from V and 7 bases from J, with 15 bases in between. This CDR3 region has 13 residues. CDR3 in DNA: TGTGCCAGCAGGAAGAACAGGGATCGTGGCTACACCTTC. As protein: CASRKNRDRGYTF.

This clonotype was seen repeatedly, ten times or more. This chain uses TRBV20-1 with TRBJ2-7; D is possibly TRBD1 (6 bases). V was pared by 0 bases and J by 3 bases, with 18 bases between. The CDR3 runs to 16 residues. Germline CDR1 is DFQATT and CDR2 is SNEGSKA (reference sequence). CDR3 sequence: CSARDPRAGDFYEQYF. For the CDR3, the DNA is TGCAGTGCTAGAGATCCTAGGGCAGGGGATTTCTACGAGCAGTACTTC.

This clonotype was counted a few times. The chain couples TRBV3-1 to TRBJ2-2; the D is unclear. CDR1 is LGHDT, CDR2 YNNKEL, per germline (reference sequence). Deletions cut 3 bases from V and 2 bases from J, with 10 bases between. The CDR3 length is 15 residues. The CDR3 DNA reads TGTGCCAGCAGCCAGGGTTCACACAACACCGGGGAGCTGTTTTTT. Translating it yields CASSQGSHNTGELFF.

The chain is built from TRBV6-1 and TRBJ1-1; the match to TRBD1 covers 10 bases. This CDR3 spans 14 amino acids. CDR1 is MNHNS, CDR2 SASEGT, per germline. The ends lost 7 bases at V and 5 bases at J; junction bases unmatched: 7. This CDR3 is CASIARDRGTEAFF. The CDR3 DNA is TGTGCCAGCATCGCCCGGGACAGGGGTACTGAAGCTTTCTTT.

This clonotype has a single count. A read error may explain this, as a much larger clone is one base away. The J gene is TRBJ2-7, the V gene TRBV20-1; 7 positions match TRBD1. The J segment lost 8 bases and the V segment lost 3 bases, leaving 13 bases of the junction unmatched. This CDR3 comprises 14 residues. Germline values: CDR1 DFQATT, CDR2 SNEGSKA (reference sequence). The CDR3 nucleotides read TGCAGTGCTAGGGCCCCGGGAACAGGGGCCAAGCAGTACTTC. The encoded protein is CSARAPGTGAKQYF.

This chain uses TRBV7-3 with TRBJ2-1; tentative D call: TRBD2 (6 bases). Germline V gene sequence: CDR1 SGHTA, CDR2 FQGTGA. The V end was cut by 4 bases, the J end by 4 bases, with 11 bases between. The CDR3 length is 14 residues. This CDR3 reads CASSSRAGYNEQFF. In nucleotides, the CDR3 is TGTGCCAGCAGCTCCCGAGCGGGTTACAATGAGCAGTTCTTC. Full variable domain (remainder filled in from reference TRBV7-3 and TRBJ2-1): GAGVSQTPSNKVTEKGKYVELRCDPISGHTALYWYRQSLGQGPEFLIYFQGTGAADDSGLPNDRFFAVRPEGSVSTLKIQRTERGDSAVYLCASSSRAGYNEQFFGPGTRLTVL.

The chain carries TRBV7-3 and TRBJ1-1; a weak D match, TRBD1 (6 bases). The CDR3 runs 15 residues. CDR1 and CDR2 from the germline V gene are SGHTA and FQGTGA. V shed 6 bases and J shed 2 bases, with 16 bases lying between them. Here the CDR3 DNA reads TGTGCCAGCAGTTCTCATTACAGGGCTAACACTGAAGCTTTCTTT. Its translation is CASSSHYRANTEAFF.

This sequence joins TRBV9 and TRBJ2-3; 11 bases match TRBD2. With V trimmed by 1 base and J by 5 bases, 6 bases remained unmatched. Germline-derived CDR1 and CDR2 are SGDLS and YYNGEE. The CDR3 runs to 16 residues. The CDR3 region has the DNA TGTGCCAGCAGCGTACTAGCGGGAGGTTCCATAGATACGCAGTATTTT. It is translated as CASSVLAGGSIDTQYF.

The V call is TRBV10-3, the J call TRBJ1-5; D unresolved. V shed 4 bases and J shed 7 bases, with 17 bases lying between them. The germline gives CDR1 ENHRY, CDR2 SYGVKD. CDR3 length: 15 residues. The CDR3 sequence is CAISAGLHDGQPQHF. As DNA, the CDR3 is TGTGCCATCAGTGCCGGGCTTCATGACGGCCAGCCCCAGCATTTT.

The gene calls are TRBV29-1 and TRBJ2-7; no clear D gene. In germline, CDR1 is SQVTM, CDR2 ANQGSEA. The V and J ends lost 6 bases and 2 bases respectively, with 11 bases between them. The CDR3 is 12 amino acids. DNA for the CDR3: TGCAGCGTGACCGTTAATACCTACGAGCAGTACTTC. It encodes CSVTVNTYEQYF.

This clonotype has more than one count but fewer than ten. This chain uses TRBV7-3 with TRBJ2-6; perhaps D is TRBD1 or TRBD2 (5 bases each). Trimming removed 1 base from V and 4 bases from J, with 8 bases in between. Germline lookup yields CDR1 SGHTA and CDR2 FQGTGA. This CDR3 has 15 residues. The CDR3 loop is CASSLMGPGANVLTF. The CDR3 region has the DNA TGTGCCAGCAGCTTAATGGGACCCGGGGCCAACGTCCTGACTTTC.

The rearrangement uses TRBV5-1 and TRBJ1-5, with D possibly being TRBD1 (6 bases). The germline gives CDR1 SGHRS, CDR2 YFSETQ. Trimming took 0 bases from V and 7 from J, leaving 14 bases between them. The CDR3 length is 15 residues. CDR3 residues: CASSLEGDLSQPQHF. The CDR3, as DNA: TGCGCCAGCAGCTTGGAGGGGGATCTGAGCCAGCCCCAGCATTTT.

This chain uses TRBV2 with TRBJ1-5; D call uncertain. The germline CDR1 and CDR2 sequences are SNHLY and FYNNEI. The V and J ends lost 4 bases and 1 base respectively, with 8 bases between them. CDR3 length: 14 residues. CDR3 loop: CASSAPDSNQPQHF. For the CDR3, the DNA is TGTGCCAGCAGTGCCCCGGACAGCAATCAGCCCCAGCATTTT.

This clonotype showed up just a few times. J is TRBJ2-1 and V is TRBV12-3 or TRBV12-4; tentatively, D is TRBD2 (6 bases). The CDR3 has 14 amino acids. Trimming removed 10 bases at V and 0 bases at J, with 13 bases between. CDR3 DNA sequence: TGTGCCACAGGTGTAGCGGTCTCCTACAATGAGCAGTTCTTC. Its protein product is CATGVAVSYNEQFF.